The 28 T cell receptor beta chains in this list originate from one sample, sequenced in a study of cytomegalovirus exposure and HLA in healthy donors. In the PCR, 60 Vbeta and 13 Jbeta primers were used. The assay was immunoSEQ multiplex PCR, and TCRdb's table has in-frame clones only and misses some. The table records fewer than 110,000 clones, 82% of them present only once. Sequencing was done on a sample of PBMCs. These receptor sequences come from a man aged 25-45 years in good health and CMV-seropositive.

The CDR3 loop is CAISERVNTEAFF. CDR3 DNA sequence: TGTGCCATCAGTGAGCGGGTGAACACTGAAGCTTTCTTT. V gene TRBV10-3 combines with J gene TRBJ1-1; D remains unclear. Germline CDR1 is ENHRY and CDR2 is SYGVKD. The V and J ends lost 2 bases and 0 bases respectively, with 4 bases between them. The CDR3 length is 13 residues.

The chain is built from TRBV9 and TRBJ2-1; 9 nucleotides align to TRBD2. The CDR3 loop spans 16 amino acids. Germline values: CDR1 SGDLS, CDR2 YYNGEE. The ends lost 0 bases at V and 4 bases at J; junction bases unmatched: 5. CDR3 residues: CASSVAVAGVYNEQFF. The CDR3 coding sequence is TGTGCCAGCAGCGTAGCAGTAGCGGGGGTGTACAATGAGCAGTTCTTC. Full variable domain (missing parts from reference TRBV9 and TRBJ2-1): DSGVTQTPKHLITATGQRVTLRCSPRSGDLSVYWYQQSLDQGLQFLIQYYNGEERAKGNILERFSAQQFPDLHSELNLSSLELGDSALYFCASSVAVAGVYNEQFFGPGTRLTVL.

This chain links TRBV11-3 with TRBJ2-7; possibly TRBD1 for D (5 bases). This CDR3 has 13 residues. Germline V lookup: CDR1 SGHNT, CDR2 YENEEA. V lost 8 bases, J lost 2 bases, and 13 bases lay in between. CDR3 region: CASGATETYEQYF. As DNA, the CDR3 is TGTGCCAGCGGAGCGACAGAAACCTACGAGCAGTACTTC.

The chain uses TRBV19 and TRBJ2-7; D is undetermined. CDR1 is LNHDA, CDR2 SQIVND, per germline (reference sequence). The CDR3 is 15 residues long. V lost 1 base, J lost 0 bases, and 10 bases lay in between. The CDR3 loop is CASSIGRQASYEQYF. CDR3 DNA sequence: TGTGCCAGTAGTATAGGTCGCCAGGCCTCCTACGAGCAGTACTTC.

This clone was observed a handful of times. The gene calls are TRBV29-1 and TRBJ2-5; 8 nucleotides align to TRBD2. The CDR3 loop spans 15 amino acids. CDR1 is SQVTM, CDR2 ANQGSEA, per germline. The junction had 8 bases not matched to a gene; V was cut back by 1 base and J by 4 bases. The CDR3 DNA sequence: TGCAGCGTTGAAGTCACTGGACTAGCACCAGAGACCCAGTACTTC. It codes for CSVEVTGLAPETQYF.

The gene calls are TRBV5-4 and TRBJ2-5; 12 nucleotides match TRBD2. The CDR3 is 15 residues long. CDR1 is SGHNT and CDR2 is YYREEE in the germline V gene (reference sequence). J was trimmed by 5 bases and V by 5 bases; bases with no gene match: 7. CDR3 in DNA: TGTGCCAGCAGGCCTAGCGGGGGGGCCCTGGAGACCCAGTACTTC. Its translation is CASRPSGGALETQYF.

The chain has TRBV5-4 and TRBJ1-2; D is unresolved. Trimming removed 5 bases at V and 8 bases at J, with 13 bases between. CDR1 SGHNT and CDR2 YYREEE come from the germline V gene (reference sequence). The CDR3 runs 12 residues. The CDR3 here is CASRNPAEGYTF. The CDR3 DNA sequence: TGTGCCAGCAGGAACCCCGCGGAGGGCTACACCTTC.

CDR3 sequence (DNA): TGTGCCAGCAGCTTGGAAGGCGGGGAAAGCTCCTACGAGCAGTACTTC. As protein: CASSLEGGESSYEQYF. The V and J genes are TRBV5-4 and TRBJ2-7; TRBD2 is a possible D gene (6 bases). The germline V and J ends were trimmed by 0 bases and 0 bases, with 13 bases remaining between them. Germline V gene lookup returns CDR1 SGHNT and CDR2 YYREEE (reference sequence). CDR3 length equals 16 residues.

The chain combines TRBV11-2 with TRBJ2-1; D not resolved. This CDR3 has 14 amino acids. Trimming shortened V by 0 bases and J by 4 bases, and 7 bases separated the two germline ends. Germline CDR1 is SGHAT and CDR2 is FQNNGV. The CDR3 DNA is TGTGCCAGCAGCTTAGATCGGGTGTACAATGAGCAGTTCTTC. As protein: CASSLDRVYNEQFF. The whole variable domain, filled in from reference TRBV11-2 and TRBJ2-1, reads EAGVAQSPRYKIIEKRQSVAFWCNPISGHATLYWYQQILGQGPKLLIQFQNNGVVDDSQLPKDRFSAERLKGVDSTLKIQPAKLEDSAVYLCASSLDRVYNEQFFGPGTRLTVL.

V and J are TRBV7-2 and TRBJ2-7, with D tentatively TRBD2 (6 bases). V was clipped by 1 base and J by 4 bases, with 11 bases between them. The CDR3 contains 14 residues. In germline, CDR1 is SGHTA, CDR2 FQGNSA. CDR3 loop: CASSLGLARYEQYF. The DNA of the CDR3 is TGTGCCAGCAGCTTAGGTCTAGCGCGTTACGAGCAGTACTTC.

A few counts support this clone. The CDR3 reads CASSIGQGVVTDTQYF. The CDR3 DNA follows: TGCGCCAGCAGCATCGGACAGGGAGTCGTCACAGATACGCAGTATTTT. This sequence joins TRBV4-1 and TRBJ2-3, with TRBD1 identical over 8 bases. CDR3 size: 16 residues. Germline V gene data show CDR1 as MGHRA and CDR2 as YSYEKL. Trimming removed 5 bases from V and 2 bases from J; junction bases left unmatched: 9.

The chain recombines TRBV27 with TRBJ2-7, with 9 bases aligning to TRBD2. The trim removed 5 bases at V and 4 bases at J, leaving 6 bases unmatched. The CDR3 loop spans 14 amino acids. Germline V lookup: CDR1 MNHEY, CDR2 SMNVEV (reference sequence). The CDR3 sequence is CASSHGSGGYEQYF. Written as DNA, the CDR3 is TGTGCCAGCAGTCACGGTAGCGGGGGTTACGAGCAGTACTTC.

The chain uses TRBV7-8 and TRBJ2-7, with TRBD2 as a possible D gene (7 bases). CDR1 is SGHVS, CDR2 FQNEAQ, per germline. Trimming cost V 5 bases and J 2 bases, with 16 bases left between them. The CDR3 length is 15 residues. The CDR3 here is CASSATRGPTYEQYF. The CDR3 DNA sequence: TGTGCCAGCAGCGCCACGCGGGGGCCGACCTACGAGCAGTACTTC.

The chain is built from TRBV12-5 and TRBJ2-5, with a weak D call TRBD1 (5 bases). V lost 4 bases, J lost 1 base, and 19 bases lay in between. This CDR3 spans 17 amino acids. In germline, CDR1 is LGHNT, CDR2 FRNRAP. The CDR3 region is CASGSLVGRDSQETQYF. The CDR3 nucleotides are TGTGCTAGTGGTTCCCTAGTCGGCAGGGATAGCCAAGAGACCCAGTACTTC.

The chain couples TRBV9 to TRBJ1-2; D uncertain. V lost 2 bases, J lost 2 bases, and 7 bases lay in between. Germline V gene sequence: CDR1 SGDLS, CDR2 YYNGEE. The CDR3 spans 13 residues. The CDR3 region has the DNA TGTGCCAGCAGCGTGGGAGGGAACTATGGCTACACCTTC. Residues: CASSVGGNYGYTF.

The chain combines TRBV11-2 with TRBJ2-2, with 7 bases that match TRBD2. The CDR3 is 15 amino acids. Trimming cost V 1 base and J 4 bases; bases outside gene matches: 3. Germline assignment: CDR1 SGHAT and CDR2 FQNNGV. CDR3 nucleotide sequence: TGTGCCAGCAGCTTAGTACTAGCGCTCACCGGGGAGCTGTTTTTT. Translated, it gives CASSLVLALTGELFF.

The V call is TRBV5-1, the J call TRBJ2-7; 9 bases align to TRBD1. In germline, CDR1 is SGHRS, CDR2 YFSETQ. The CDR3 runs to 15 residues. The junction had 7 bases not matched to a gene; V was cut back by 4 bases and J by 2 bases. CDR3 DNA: TGCGCCAGCAGCCCGCCGGGACAGGGTACCTACGAGCAGTACTTC. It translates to CASSPPGQGTYEQYF.

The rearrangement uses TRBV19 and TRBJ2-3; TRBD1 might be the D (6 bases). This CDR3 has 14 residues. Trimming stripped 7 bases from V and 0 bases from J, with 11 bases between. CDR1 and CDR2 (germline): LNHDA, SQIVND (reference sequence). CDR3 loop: CASMQGLSTDTQYF. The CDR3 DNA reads TGTGCCAGTATGCAGGGGCTAAGCACAGATACGCAGTATTTT.

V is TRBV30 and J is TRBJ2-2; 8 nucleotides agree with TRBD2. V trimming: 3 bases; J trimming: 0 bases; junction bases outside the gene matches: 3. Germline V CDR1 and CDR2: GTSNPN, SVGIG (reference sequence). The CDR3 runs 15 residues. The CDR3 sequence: CAWSPLAANTGELFF. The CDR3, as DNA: TGTGCCTGGAGCCCACTAGCGGCGAACACCGGGGAGCTGTTTTTT.

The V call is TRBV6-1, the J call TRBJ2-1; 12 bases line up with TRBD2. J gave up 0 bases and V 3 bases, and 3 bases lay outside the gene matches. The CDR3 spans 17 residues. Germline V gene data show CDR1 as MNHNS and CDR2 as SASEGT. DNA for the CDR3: TGTGCCAGCAGTGACCTACTAGCGGGGGGCTCCTACAATGAGCAGTTCTTC. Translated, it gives CASSDLLAGGSYNEQFF.

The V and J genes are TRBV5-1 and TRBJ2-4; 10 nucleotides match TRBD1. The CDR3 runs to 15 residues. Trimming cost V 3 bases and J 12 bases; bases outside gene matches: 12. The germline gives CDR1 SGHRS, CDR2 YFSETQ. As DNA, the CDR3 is TGCGCCAGCAGCTCCGGGACAGGGGAAAGGAGCCGTCAGTACTTC. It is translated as CASSSGTGERSRQYF. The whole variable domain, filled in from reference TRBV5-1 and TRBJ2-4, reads KAGVTQTPRYLIKTRGQQVTLSCSPISGHRSVSWYQQTPGQGLQFLFEYFSETQRNKGNFPGRFSGRQFSNSRSEMNVSTLELGDSALYLCASSSGTGERSRQYFGAGTRLSVL.

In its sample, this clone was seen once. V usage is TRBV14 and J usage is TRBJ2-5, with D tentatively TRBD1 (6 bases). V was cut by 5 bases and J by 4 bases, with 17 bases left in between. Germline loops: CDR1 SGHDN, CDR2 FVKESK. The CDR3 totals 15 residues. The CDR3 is CASSIRTGMRETQYF. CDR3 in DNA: TGTGCCAGCAGCATTAGAACAGGGATGAGAGAGACCCAGTACTTC.

This chain's CDR3 is CASSYGRGSYEQYF. The CDR3 DNA reads TGTGCCAGCAGTTACGGGCGGGGCTCCTACGAGCAGTACTTC. The rearrangement links TRBV6-5 to TRBJ2-5; possibly TRBD2 for D (6 bases). The J call may be mistaken, given a closer DNA end match to TRBJ2-7. The CDR3 is 14 residues long. Germline CDR1 MNHEY, CDR2 SVGAGI.

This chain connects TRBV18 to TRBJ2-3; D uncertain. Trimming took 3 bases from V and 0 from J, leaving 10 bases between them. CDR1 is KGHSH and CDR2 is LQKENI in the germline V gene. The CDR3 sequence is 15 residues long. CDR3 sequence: CASSPAGYSTDTQYF. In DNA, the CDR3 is TGTGCCAGCTCACCGGCAGGCTATAGCACAGATACGCAGTATTTT.

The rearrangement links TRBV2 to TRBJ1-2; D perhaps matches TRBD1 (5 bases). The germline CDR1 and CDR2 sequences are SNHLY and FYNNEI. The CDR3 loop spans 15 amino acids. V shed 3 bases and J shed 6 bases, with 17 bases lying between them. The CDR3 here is CASSDSGRGFDGYTF. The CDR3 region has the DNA TGTGCCAGCAGTGATTCAGGGCGCGGATTCGATGGCTACACCTTC.

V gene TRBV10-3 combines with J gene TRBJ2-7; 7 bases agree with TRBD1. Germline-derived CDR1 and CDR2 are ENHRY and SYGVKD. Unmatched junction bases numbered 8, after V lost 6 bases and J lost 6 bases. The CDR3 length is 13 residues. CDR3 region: CAIRPGQPGEQYF. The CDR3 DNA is TGTGCCATCAGGCCGGGACAGCCCGGCGAGCAGTACTTC.

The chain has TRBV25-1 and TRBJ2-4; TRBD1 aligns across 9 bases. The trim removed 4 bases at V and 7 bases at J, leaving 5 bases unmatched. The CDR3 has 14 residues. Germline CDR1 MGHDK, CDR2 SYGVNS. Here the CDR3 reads CASSARDRANIQYF. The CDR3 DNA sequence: TGTGCCAGCAGTGCCCGGGACAGGGCGAACATTCAGTACTTC.

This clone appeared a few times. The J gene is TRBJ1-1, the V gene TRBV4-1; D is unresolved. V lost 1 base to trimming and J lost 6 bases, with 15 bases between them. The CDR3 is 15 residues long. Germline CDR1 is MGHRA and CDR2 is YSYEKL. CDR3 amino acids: CASSQGAAGGPEAFF. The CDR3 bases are TGCGCCAGCAGCCAAGGGGCAGCGGGAGGTCCTGAAGCTTTCTTT.